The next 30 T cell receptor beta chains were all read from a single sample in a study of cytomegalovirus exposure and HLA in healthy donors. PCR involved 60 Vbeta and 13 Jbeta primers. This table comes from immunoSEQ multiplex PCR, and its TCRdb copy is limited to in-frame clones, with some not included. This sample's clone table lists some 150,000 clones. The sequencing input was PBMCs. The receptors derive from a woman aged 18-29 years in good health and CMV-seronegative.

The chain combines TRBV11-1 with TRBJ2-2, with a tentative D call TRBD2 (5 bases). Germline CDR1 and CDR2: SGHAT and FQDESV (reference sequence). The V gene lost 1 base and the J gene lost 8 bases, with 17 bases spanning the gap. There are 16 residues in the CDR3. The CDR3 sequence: CASSLVTLGSTGELFF. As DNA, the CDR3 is TGTGCCAGCAGCTTAGTCACACTAGGATCCACTGGGGAGCTGTTTTTT.

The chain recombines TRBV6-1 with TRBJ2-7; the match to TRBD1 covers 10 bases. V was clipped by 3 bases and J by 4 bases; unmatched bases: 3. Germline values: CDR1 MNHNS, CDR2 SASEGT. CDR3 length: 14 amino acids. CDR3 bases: TGTGCCAGCAGTGAGGACAGGGGGTCTTACGAGCAGTACGTC. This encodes CASSEDRGSYEQYV.

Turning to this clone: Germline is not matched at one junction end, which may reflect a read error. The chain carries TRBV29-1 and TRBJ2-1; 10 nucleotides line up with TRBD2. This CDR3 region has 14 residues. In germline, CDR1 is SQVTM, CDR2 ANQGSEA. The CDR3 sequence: CSWRTSGSYNEQLF. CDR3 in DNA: TGCAGCTGGCGGACTAGCGGCTCCTACAATGAGCAGCTCTTC.

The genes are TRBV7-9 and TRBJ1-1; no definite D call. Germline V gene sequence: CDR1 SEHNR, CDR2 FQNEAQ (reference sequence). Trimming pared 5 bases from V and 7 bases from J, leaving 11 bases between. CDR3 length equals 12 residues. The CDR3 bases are TGTGCCAGCAGCCTGACTCGGGGTGAAGCTTTCTTT. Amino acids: CASSLTRGEAFF.

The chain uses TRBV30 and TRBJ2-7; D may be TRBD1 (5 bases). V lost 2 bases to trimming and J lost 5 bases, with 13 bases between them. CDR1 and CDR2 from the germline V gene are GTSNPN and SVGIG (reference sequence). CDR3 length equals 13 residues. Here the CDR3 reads CAWSRKGPDEQYV. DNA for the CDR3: TGTGCCTGGAGTCGAAAGGGGCCTGACGAGCAGTACGTC.

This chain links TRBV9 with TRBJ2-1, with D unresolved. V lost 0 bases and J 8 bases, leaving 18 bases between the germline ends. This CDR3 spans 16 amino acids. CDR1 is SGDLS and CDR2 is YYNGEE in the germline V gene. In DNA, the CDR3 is TGTGCCAGCAGCGTAGAGTCTTCCCCAATTGAGGATGAGCAGTTCTTC. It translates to CASSVESSPIEDEQFF.

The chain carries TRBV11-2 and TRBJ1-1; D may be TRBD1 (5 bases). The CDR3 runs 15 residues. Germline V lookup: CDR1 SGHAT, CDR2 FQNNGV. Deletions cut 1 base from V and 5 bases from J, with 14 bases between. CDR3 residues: CASSLVAGPGTEAFF. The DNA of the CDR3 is TGTGCCAGCAGCTTAGTCGCGGGGCCTGGGACTGAAGCTTTCTTT.

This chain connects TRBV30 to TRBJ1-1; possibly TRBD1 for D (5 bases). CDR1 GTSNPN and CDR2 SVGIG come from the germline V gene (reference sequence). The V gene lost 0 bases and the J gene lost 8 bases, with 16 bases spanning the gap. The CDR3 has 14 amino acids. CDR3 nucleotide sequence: TGTGCCTGGAGTGTAATCGGGGGAACAGCCGAAGCTTTCTTT. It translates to CAWSVIGGTAEAFF.

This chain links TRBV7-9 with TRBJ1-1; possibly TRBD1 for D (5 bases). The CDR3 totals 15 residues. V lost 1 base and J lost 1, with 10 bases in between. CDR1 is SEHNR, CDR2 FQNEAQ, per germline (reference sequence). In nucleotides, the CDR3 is TGTGCCAGCAGCTTAGTGCAGACAGAGAACACTGAAGCTTTCTTT. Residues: CASSLVQTENTEAFF.

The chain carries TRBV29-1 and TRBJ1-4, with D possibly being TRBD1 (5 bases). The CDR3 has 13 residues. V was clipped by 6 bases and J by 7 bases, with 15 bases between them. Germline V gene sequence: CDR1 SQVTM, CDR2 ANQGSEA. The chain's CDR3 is CSVRPDSTEKLFF. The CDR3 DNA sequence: TGCAGCGTGAGGCCCGACAGTACTGAAAAACTGTTTTTT.

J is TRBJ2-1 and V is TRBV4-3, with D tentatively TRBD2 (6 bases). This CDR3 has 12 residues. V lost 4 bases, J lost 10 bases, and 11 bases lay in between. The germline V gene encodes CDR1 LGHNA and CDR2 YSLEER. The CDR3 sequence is CASSPHRGEQFF. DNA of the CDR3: TGCGCCAGCAGCCCGCACCGGGGGGAGCAGTTCTTC.

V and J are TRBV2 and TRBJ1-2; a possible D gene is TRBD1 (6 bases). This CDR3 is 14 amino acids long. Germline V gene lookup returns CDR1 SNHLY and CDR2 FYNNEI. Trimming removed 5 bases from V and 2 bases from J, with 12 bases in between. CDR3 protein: CASSSQGTNYGYTF. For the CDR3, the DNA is TGTGCCAGCAGTTCACAGGGTACGAACTATGGCTACACCTTC.

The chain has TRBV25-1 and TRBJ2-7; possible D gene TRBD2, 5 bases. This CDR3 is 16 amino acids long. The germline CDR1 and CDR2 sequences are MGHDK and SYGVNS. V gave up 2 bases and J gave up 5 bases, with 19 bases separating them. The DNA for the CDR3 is TGTGCCAGCAGTGAAGGTAGCGATTACCTCGGGGACGAGCAGTACTTC. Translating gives CASSEGSDYLGDEQYF.

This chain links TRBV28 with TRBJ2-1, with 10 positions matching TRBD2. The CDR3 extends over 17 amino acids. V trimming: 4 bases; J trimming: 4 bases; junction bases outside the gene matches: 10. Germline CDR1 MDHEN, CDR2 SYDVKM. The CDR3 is CASSSSVLAGQYNEQFF. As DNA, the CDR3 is TGTGCCAGCAGTTCTTCAGTACTAGCGGGGCAGTACAATGAGCAGTTCTTC.

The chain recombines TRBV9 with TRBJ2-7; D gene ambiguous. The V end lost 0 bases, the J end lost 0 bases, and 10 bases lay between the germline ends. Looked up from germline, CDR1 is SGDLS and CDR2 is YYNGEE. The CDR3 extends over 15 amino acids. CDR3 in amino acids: CASSVAGTTSYEQYV. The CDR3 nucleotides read TGTGCCAGCAGCGTAGCAGGCACCACCTCCTACGAGCAGTACGTC.

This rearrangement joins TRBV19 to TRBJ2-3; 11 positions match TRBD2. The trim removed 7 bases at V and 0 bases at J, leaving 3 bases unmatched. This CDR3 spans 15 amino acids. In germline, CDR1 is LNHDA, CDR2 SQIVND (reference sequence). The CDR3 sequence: CASTLAGASTDTQYF. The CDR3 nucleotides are TGTGCCAGTACACTAGCGGGGGCTAGCACAGATACGCAGTATTTT.

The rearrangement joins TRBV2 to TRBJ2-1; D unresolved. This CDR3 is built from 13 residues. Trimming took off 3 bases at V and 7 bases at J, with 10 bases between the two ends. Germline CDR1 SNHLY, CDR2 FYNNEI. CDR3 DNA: TGTGCCAGCAGTGATTTTCGGGTGAATGAGCAGTTCTTC. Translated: CASSDFRVNEQFF.

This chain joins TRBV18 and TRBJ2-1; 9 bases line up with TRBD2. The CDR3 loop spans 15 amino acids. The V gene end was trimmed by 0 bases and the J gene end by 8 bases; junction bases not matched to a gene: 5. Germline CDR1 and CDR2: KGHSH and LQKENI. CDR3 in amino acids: CASSPPGLARDEQFF. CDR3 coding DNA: TGTGCCAGCTCACCACCGGGACTAGCACGCGATGAGCAGTTCTTC.

CDR3 sequence: CASGIERTDDGYTF. CDR3 sequence (DNA): TGTGCCAGCGGCATAGAGCGGACGGATGATGGCTACACCTTC. The chain carries TRBV6-5 and TRBJ1-2; D is unclear. This CDR3 is 14 amino acids long. With 8 bases removed from V and 6 bases from J, the gap between germline ends came to 19 bases. Germline V CDR1 and CDR2: MNHEY, SVGAGI.

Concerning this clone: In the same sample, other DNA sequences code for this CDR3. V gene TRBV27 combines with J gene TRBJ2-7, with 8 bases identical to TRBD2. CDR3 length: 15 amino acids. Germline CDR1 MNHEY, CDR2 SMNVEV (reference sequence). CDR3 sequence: CASSSSGSLGYEQYV. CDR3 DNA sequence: TGCGCCAGCAGTTCAAGCGGGAGCCTCGGCTACGAGCAGTACGTC.

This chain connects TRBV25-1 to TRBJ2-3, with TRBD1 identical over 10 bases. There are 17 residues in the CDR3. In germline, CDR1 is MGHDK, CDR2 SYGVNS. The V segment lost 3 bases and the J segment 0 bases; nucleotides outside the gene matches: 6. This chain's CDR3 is CASSEGQGSSSTDTQYF. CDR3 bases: TGTGCCAGCAGTGAGGGACAGGGGTCGAGTAGCACAGATACGCAGTATTTT.

CDR3 in DNA: TGTGCCTTGCATAACTACGAGCAGTACGTC. It codes for CALHNYEQYV. The chain joins TRBV13 to TRBJ2-7; the D is unclear. V gave up 11 bases and J gave up 3 bases, with 8 bases separating them. The CDR3 is 10 amino acids. Germline-derived CDR1 and CDR2 are PRHDT and FYEKMQ (reference sequence).

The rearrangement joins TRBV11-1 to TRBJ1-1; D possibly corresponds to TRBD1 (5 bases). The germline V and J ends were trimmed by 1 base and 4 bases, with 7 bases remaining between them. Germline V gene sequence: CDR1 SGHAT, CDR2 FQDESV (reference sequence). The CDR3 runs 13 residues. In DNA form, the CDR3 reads TGTGCCAGCAGCTTAGAGGGGTTCACTGAAGCTTTCTTT. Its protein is CASSLEGFTEAFF. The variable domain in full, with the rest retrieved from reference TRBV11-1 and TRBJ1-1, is EAEVAQSPRYKITEKSQAVAFWCDPISGHATLYWYRQILGQGPELLVQFQDESVVDDSQLPKDRFSAERLKGVDSTLKIQPAELGDSAMYLCASSLEGFTEAFFGQGTRLTVV.

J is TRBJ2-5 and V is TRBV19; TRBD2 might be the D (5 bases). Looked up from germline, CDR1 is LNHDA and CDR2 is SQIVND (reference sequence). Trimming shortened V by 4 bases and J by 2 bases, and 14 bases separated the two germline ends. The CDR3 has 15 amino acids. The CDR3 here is CASSSREIKQETQYF. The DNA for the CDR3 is TGTGCCAGTAGTAGCCGGGAAATTAAACAAGAGACCCAGTACTTC.

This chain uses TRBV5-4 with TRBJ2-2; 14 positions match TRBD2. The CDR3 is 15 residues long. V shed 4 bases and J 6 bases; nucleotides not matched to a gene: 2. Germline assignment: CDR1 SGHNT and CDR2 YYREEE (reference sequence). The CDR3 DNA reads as TGTGCCAGCAGCCCGGGACTAGCGGGAGCCGGGGAGCTGTTTTTT. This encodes CASSPGLAGAGELFF.

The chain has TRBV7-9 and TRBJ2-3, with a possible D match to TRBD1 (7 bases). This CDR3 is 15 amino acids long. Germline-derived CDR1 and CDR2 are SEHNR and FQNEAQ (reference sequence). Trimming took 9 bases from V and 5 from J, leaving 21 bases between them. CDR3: CASTLRAGGKDTQYF. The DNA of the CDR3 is TGTGCCAGTACTTTGCGGGCAGGGGGGAAAGATACGCAGTATTTT.

As DNA, the CDR3 is TGCAGCGTTTCCACTACCGGGACAGGGGACCTCCTTAACTATGGCTACACCTTC. Translation gives CSVSTTGTGDLLNYGYTF. The chain employs TRBV29-1 and TRBJ1-2; 10 bases fit TRBD1. This CDR3 region has 18 residues. Unmatched junction bases numbered 16, after V lost 5 bases and J lost 1 base. CDR1 SQVTM and CDR2 ANQGSEA come from the germline V gene.

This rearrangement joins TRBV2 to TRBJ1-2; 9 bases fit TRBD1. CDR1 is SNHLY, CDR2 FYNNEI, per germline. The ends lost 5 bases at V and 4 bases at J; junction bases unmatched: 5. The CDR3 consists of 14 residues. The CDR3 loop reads CASSSQGQGYGYTF. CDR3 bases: TGTGCCAGCAGTTCTCAGGGACAGGGCTATGGCTACACCTTC. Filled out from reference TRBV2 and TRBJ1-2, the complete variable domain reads EPEVTQTPSHQVTQMGQEVILRCVPISNHLYFYWYRQILGQKVEFLVSFYNNEISEKSEIFDDQFSVERPDGSNFTLKIRSTKLEDSAMYFCASSSQGQGYGYTFGSGTRLTVV.

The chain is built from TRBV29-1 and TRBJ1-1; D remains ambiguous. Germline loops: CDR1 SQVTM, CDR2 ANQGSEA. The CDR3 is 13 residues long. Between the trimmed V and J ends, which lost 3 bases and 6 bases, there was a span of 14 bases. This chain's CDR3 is CSVDPLGLAEAFF. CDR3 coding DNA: TGCAGCGTTGATCCCCTCGGACTGGCTGAAGCTTTCTTT.

CDR3 in DNA: TGTGCCAGCAGCGCCGGAGGAGATACGCAGTATTTT. This gives the protein CASSAGGDTQYF. The chain is built from TRBV6-6 and TRBJ2-3; TRBD2 is a possible D gene (5 bases). The CDR3 length is 12 residues. Germline CDR1 reads MNHNY; CDR2 reads SVGAGI (reference sequence). V shed 6 bases and J shed 5 bases, with 9 bases lying between them.